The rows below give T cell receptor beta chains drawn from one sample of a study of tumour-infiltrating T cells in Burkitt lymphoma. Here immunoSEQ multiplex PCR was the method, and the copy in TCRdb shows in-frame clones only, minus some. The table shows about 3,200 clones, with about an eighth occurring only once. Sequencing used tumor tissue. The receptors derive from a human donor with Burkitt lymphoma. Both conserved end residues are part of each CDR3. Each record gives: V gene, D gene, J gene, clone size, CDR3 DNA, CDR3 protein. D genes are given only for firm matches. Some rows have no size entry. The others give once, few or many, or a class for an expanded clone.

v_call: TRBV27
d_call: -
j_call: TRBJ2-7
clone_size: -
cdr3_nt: TGTGCCAGCAGCTTAAAAGGGCCCCCCAGCTCCTACGAGCAGTACTTC
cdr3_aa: CASSLKGPPSSYEQYF

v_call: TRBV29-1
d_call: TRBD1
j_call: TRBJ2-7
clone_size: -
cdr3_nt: TGCAGCGGTTCGGGACAGGGCAACGAGCAGTACTTC
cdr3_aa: CSGSGQGNEQYF

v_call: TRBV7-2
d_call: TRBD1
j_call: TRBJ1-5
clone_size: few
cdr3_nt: TGTGCCAGCAGCTTGATGGACAGGGGGCAGCCCCAGCATTTT
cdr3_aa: CASSLMDRGQPQHF

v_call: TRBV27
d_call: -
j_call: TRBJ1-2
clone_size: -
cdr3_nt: TGTGCCAGCAGTTTATCCGGGGGGGGATATGGCTACACCTTC
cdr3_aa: CASSLSGGGYGYTF

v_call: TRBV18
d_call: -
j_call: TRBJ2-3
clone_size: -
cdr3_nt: TGTGCCAGCTCACCACAGGGGCTCACAGATACGCAGTATTTT
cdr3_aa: CASSPQGLTDTQYF

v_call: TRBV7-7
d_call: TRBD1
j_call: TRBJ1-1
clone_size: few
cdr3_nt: TGTGCTAGCAGCCTGGACAGGGGAACTGAAGCTTTCTTT
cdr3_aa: CASSLDRGTEAFF

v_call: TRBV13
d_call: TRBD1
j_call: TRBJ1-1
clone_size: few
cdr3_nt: TGTGCCAGCAGCTGGACAGGTGGGTACACTGAAGCTTTCTTT
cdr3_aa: CASSWTGGYTEAFF

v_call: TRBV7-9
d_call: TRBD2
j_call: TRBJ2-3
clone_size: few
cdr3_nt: TGTGCCAGCAGCTTACGACTAGCGGTCACAGATACGCAGTATTTT
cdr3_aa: CASSLRLAVTDTQYF

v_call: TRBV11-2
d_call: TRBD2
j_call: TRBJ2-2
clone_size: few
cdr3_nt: TGTGCCAGCAGCTTACACGCAACGGGGGGGAAATCCGGGGAGCTGTTTTTT
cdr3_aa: CASSLHATGGKSGELFF

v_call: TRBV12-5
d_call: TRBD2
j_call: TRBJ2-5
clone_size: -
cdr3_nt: TGTGCTAGTGGTTTGGCGGGGGGGGACCAAGAGACCCAGTACTTC
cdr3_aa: CASGLAGGDQETQYF

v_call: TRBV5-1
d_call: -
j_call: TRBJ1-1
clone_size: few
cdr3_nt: TGCGCCAGCAGCTTGGTTGGCGGGGAGGGGAACACTGAAGCTTTCTTT
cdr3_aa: CASSLVGGEGNTEAFF

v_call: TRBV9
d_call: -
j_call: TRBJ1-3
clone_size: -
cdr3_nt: TGTGCCAGCAGCGTAGACAGCTCTGGAAACACCATATATTTT
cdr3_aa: CASSVDSSGNTIYF

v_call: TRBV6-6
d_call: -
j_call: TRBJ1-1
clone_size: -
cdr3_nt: TGTGCCAGCAGAAAACGGATGAACACTGAAGCTTTCTTT
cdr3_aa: CASRKRMNTEAFF

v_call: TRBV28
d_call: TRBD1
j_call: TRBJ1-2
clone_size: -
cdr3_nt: TGTGCCAGCAGAAACCAATGGACAGGGGATCATGGCTACACCTTC
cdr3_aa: CASRNQWTGDHGYTF

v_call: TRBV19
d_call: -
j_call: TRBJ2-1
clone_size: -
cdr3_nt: TGTGCCAGTAGTATCGGCAGGGGTGGAAATGAGCAGTTCTTC
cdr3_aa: CASSIGRGGNEQFF

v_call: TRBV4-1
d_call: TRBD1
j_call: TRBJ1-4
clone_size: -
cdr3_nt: TGCGCCAGCAGCCAAGACCCGCCAGGGGGAAGTGAAAAACTGTTTTTT
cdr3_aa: CASSQDPPGGSEKLFF

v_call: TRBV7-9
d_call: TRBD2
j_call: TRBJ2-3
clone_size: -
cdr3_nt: TGTACCAGCAGCTCCGGGAGGGCAGATACGCAGTATTTT
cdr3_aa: CTSSSGRADTQYF

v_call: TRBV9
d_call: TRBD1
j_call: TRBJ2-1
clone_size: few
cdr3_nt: TGTGCCGGACCTAAGGACAGGCTCGTCAATGAGCAGTTCTTC
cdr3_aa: CAGPKDRLVNEQFF

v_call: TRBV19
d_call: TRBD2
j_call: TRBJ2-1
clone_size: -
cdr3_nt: TGTGCCAGTAGTACTAGCGGGGGGCCCAATGAGCAGTTCTTC
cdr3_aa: CASSTSGGPNEQFF

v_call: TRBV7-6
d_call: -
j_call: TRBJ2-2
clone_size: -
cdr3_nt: TGTGCCAGCAGCTTAGGGGCCGGGGAGCTGTTTTTT
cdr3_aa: CASSLGAGELFF

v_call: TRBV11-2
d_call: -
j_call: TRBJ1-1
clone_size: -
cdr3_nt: TGTGCCAGCAGCTTGAGACAGGAGTTAACGGGGAACACTGAAGCTTTCTTT
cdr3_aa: CASSLRQELTGNTEAFF

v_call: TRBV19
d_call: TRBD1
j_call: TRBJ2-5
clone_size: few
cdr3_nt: TGTGCCAGTAGTATGAGGGGAGATGGACAGGGAAAAGAGACCCAGTACTTC
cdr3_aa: CASSMRGDGQGKETQYF